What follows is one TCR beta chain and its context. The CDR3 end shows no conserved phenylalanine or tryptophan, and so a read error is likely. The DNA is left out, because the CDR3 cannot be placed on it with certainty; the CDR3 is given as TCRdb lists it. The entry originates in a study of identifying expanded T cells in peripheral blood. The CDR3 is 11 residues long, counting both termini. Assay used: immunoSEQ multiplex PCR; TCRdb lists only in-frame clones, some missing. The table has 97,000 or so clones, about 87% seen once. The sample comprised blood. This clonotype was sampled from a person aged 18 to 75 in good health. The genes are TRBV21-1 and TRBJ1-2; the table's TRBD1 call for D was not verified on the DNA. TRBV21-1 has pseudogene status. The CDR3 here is CASSKEDSPMS.